This T cell receptor beta chain was found in a study of cytomegalovirus exposure and HLA in healthy donors. The CDR3 contains 14 residues. Unmatched junction bases numbered 11, after V lost 6 bases and J lost 9 bases. The germline V gene has CDR1 MNHEY and CDR2 SVGAGI. Clones were sequenced by immunoSEQ multiplex PCR, and TCRdb holds only the in-frame ones, with some missing. The sample lists some 200,000 clones, approximately 80% occurring once. Sequencing used PBMCs. This sequence was found in a woman aged 25 to 45 in good health and CMV-seropositive. The rearrangement uses TRBV6-5 and TRBJ2-1; 7 bases fit TRBD2. The CDR3 protein is CASRSRTSIAEQFF. The CDR3 DNA follows: TGTGCCAGCAGATCCCGGACTAGTATCGCTGAGCAGTTCTTC.